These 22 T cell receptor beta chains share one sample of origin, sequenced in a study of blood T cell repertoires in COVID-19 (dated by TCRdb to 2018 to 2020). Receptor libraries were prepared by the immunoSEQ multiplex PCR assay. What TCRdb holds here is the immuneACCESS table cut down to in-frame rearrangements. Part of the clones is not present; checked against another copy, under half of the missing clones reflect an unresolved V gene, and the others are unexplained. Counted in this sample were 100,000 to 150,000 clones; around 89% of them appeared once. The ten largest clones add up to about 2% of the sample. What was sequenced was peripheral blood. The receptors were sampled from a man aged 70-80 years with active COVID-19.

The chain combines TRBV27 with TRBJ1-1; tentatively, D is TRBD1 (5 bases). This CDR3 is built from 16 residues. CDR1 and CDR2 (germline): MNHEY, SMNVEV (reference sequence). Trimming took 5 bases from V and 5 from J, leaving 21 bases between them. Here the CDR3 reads CASSPPAGLGATEAFF. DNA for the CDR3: TGTGCCAGCAGTCCACCCGCAGGGTTAGGCGCGACTGAAGCTTTCTTT.

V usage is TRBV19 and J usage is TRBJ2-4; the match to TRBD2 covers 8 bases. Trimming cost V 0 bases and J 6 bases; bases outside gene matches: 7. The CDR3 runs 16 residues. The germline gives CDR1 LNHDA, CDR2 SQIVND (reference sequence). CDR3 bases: TGTGCCAGTAGTATAGATTTCGGGAGGGCCTCAAACATTCAGTACTTC. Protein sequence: CASSIDFGRASNIQYF.

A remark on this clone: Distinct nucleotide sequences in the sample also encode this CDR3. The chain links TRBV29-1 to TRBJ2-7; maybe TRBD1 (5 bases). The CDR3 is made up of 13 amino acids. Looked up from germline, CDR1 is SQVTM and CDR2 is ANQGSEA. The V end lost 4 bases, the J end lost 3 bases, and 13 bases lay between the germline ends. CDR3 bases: TGCAGCGTTGTCGGCCAGGGTGGCTACGAGCAGTACTTC. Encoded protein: CSVVGQGGYEQYF.

For the CDR3, the DNA is TGTGCCAGCAGCCAACCTACGGGGGGGAAGGGGGACACTGAAGCTTTCTTT. Its translation is CASSQPTGGKGDTEAFF. This chain uses TRBV3-1 (or the pseudogene TRBV3-2) with TRBJ1-1, with a possible D match to TRBD1 (6 bases). This CDR3 is 17 amino acids long. Germline V gene sequence: CDR1 LGHDT, CDR2 YNNKEL (reference sequence). Between the trimmed V and J ends, which lost 2 bases and 3 bases, there was a span of 19 bases.

The CDR3 DNA reads TGTGCCAGCAGTTTCCCACAGGGCGTATATAGCAATCAGCCCCAGCATTTT. This gives the protein CASSFPQGVYSNQPQHF. The chain joins TRBV28 to TRBJ1-5; D possibly corresponds to TRBD1 (6 bases). The germline V gene has CDR1 MDHEN and CDR2 SYDVKM. Trimming took off 3 bases at V and 0 bases at J, with 15 bases between the two ends. The CDR3 loop spans 17 amino acids.

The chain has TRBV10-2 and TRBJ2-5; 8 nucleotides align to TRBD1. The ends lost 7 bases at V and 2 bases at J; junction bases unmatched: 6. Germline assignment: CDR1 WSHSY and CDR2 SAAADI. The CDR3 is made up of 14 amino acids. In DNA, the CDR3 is TGCGCCAGCAACTCCAGGGGGCGGCAAGAGACCCAGTACTTC. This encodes CASNSRGRQETQYF.

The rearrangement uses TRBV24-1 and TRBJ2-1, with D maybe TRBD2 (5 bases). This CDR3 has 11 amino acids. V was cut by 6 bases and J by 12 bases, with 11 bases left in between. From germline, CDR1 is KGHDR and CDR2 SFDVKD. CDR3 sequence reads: CATSSSVGQFF. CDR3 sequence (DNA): TGTGCCACCAGTAGTAGCGTAGGGCAGTTCTTC.

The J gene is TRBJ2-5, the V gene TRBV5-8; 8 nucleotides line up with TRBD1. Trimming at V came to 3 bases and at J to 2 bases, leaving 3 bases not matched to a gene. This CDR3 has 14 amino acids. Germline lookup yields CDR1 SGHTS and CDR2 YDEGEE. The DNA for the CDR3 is TGTGCCAGCAGCTGGGACAGGTCACAAGAGACCCAGTACTTC. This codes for CASSWDRSQETQYF.

This CDR3 reads CASSWTSGSVYEQYF. DNA of the CDR3: TGTGCCAGCAGCTGGACTAGCGGGAGTGTCTACGAGCAGTACTTC. This chain connects TRBV5-5 to TRBJ2-7; the match to TRBD2 covers 13 bases. The CDR3 contains 15 residues. The V segment lost 3 bases and the J segment 3 bases; nucleotides outside the gene matches: 3. Germline CDR1 is SGHKS and CDR2 is YYEKEE (reference sequence). Full variable domain (rest looked up from reference TRBV5-5 and TRBJ2-7): DAGVTQSPTHLIKTRGQQVTLRCSPISGHKSVSWYQQVLGQGPQFIFQYYEKEERGRGNFPDRFSARQFPNYSSELNVNALLLGDSALYLCASSWTSGSVYEQYFGPGTRLTVT.

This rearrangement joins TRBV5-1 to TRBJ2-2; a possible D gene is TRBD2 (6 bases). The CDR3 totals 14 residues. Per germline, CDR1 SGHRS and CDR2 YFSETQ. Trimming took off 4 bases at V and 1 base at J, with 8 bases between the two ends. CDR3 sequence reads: CASSNSGNTGELFF. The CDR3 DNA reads TGCGCCAGCAGCAATAGCGGGAACACCGGGGAGCTGTTTTTT.

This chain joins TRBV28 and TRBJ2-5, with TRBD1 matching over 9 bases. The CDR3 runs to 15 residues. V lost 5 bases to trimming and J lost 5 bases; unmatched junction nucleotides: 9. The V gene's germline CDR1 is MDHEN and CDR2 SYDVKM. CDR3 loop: CASSPAGTGMETQYF. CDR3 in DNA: TGTGCCAGCAGTCCCGCCGGGACAGGGATGGAGACCCAGTACTTC.

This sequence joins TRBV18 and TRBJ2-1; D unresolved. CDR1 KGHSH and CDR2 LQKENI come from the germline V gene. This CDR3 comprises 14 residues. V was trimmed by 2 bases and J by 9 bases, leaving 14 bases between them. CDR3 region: CASSPDLKRTEQFF. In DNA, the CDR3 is TGTGCCAGCTCACCAGATCTAAAGCGCACTGAGCAGTTCTTC.

In DNA form, the CDR3 reads TGTGCCAGCAGCCCCGGGACAGGGGCCTACAATGAGCAGTTCTTC. Translation: CASSPGTGAYNEQFF. The chain uses TRBV2 and TRBJ2-1; 10 bases match TRBD1. Trimming at V came to 6 bases and at J to 2 bases, leaving 4 bases not matched to a gene. This CDR3 is 15 amino acids long. Germline lookup yields CDR1 SNHLY and CDR2 FYNNEI.

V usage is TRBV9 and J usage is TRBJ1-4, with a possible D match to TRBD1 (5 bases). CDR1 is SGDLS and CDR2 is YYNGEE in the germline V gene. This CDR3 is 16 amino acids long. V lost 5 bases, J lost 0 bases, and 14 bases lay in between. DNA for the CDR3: TGTGCCAGCAGTGAACAGGTGCAAGCAACTAATGAAAAACTGTTTTTT. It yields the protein CASSEQVQATNEKLFF.

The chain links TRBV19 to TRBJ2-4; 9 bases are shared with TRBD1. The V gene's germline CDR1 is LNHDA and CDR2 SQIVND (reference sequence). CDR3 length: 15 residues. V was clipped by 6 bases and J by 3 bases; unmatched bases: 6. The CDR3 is CASRRQGVDKNIQYF. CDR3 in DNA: TGTGCCAGTAGAAGACAGGGGGTCGACAAAAACATTCAGTACTTC.

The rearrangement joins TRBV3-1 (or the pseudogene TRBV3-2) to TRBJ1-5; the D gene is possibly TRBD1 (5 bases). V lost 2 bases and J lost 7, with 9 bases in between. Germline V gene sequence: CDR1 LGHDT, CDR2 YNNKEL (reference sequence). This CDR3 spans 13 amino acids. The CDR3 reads CASSQFQGQPQHF. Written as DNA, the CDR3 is TGTGCCAGCAGCCAATTTCAGGGACAGCCCCAGCATTTT.

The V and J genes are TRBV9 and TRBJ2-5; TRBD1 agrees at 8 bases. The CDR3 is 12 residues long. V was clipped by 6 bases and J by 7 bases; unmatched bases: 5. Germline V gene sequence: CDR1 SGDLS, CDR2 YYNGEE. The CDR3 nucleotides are TGTGCCAGCATCCAGACAGGGGCGACCCAGTACTTC. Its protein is CASIQTGATQYF.

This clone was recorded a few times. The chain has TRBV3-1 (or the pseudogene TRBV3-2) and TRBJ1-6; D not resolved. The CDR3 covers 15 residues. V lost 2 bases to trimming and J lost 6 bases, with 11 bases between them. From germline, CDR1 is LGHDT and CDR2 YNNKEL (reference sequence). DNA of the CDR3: TGTGCCAGCAGCCAACCGATTTCACTTAATTCACCCCTCCACTTT. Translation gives CASSQPISLNSPLHF.

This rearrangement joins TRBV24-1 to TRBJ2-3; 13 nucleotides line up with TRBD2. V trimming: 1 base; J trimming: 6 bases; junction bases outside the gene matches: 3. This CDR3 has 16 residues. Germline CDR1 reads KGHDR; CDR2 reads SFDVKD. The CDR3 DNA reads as TGTGCCACCAGTGATTTTGGGACTAGCGGGATTGATACGCAGTATTTT. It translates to CATSDFGTSGIDTQYF.

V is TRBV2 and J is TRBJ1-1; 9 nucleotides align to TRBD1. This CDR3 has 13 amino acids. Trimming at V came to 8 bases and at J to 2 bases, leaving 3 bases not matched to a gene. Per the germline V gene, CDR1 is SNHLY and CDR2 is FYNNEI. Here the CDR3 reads CASGGQGNTEAFF. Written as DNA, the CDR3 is TGTGCCAGCGGGGGACAGGGTAACACTGAAGCTTTCTTT.

The DNA of the CDR3 is TGTGCCAGCAGCTCTTCAGTGGACAGAGTTGGCTACACCTTC. Its translation: CASSSSVDRVGYTF. The chain recombines TRBV5-4 with TRBJ1-2, with D maybe TRBD1 (6 bases). The CDR3 has 14 amino acids. V gave up 3 bases and J gave up 7 bases, with 16 bases separating them. Germline CDR1 and CDR2: SGHNT and YYREEE (reference sequence).

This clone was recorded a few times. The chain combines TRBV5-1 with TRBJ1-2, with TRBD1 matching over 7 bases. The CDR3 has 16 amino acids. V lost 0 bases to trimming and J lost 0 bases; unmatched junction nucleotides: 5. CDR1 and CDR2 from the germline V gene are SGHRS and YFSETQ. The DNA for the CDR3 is TGCGCCAGCAGCTTGGGCCCCACAGGGGCTAACTATGGCTACACCTTC. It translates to CASSLGPTGANYGYTF.